The 19 T cell receptor beta chains in this list originate from one sample, sequenced in a study of shared clonotypes between healthy human individuals. The assay was immunoSEQ multiplex PCR, and TCRdb's table has in-frame clones only and misses some. This table has some 490,000 clones, around 73% appearing once. Sample: PBMCs. The receptors come from a woman in her 40s in good health. Some clones in this sample may be carry-over from other donors' samples.

This clone was observed many times. The rearrangement uses TRBV5-4 and TRBJ1-2; weak D call: TRBD1 (6 bases). CDR3 size: 14 residues. V lost 0 bases and J lost 4, with 10 bases in between. In germline, CDR1 is SGHNT, CDR2 YYREEE (reference sequence). The CDR3 DNA reads TGTGCCAGCAGCTTGGACAGGGAGGTCTATGGCTACACCTTC. This translates into CASSLDREVYGYTF.

The sample holds one count of this clone. The chain has TRBV7-2 and TRBJ2-7; either TRBD1 or TRBD2 may supply D (5 bases each). The CDR3 is 14 amino acids. V dropped 1 base and J dropped 3 bases, with 10 bases sitting between them. The V gene's germline CDR1 is SGHTA and CDR2 FQGNSA. CDR3 bases: TGTGCCAGCAGCTTAGACCGGGGCGACTACGAGCAGTACTTC. Its translation is CASSLDRGDYEQYF.

The J gene is TRBJ1-5, the V gene TRBV7-9; perhaps TRBD1 as D (5 bases). This CDR3 is 14 amino acids long. Germline values: CDR1 SEHNR, CDR2 FQNEAQ (reference sequence). The ends were cut back, 7 bases at V and 1 base at J, with 11 bases in the middle. The CDR3 DNA follows: TGTGCCAGCACCATCGGGGGAAGCAATCAGCCCCAGCATTTT. Protein sequence: CASTIGGSNQPQHF.

As concerns this clone: Given a far larger clone just one base away, this is likely a sequencing read error. V and J are TRBV7-9 and TRBJ2-7; no clear D gene. The CDR3 length is 15 residues. Germline-derived CDR1 and CDR2 are SEHNR and FQNEAQ (reference sequence). The chain's CDR3 is CANSQLAGLSYEQYF. The CDR3 DNA reads as TGTGCCAACAGCCAACTGGCTGGGCTTTCCTACGAGCAGTACTTC.

The gene calls are TRBV29-1 and TRBJ2-3, with D unclear. The V end lost 4 bases, the J end lost 4 bases, and 15 bases lay between the germline ends. Germline V gene lookup returns CDR1 SQVTM and CDR2 ANQGSEA. The CDR3 sequence is 14 residues long. The CDR3 DNA reads TGCAGCGTTGCACGAGACGTGGCATCAGATACGCAGTATTTT. Translated: CSVARDVASDTQYF.

This chain uses TRBV19 with TRBJ2-7; 9 bases agree with TRBD2. The ends lost 6 bases at V and 2 bases at J; junction bases unmatched: 8. This CDR3 spans 15 amino acids. CDR1 LNHDA and CDR2 SQIVND come from the germline V gene (reference sequence). CDR3 sequence: CASSDSGRSAYEQYF. For the CDR3, the DNA is TGTGCCAGTAGCGATAGCGGGAGATCGGCCTACGAGCAGTACTTC.

The chain couples TRBV4-3 to TRBJ2-5; no clear D. The CDR3 is 13 residues long. V lost 0 bases to trimming and J lost 7 bases, with 9 bases between them. Germline V gene sequence: CDR1 LGHNA, CDR2 YSLEER. CDR3 sequence (DNA): TGCGCCAGCAGCCAAGATCTAACCGGGACCCAGTACTTC. Its translation is CASSQDLTGTQYF.

The chain joins TRBV2 to TRBJ2-7; D not resolved. Germline CDR1 is SNHLY and CDR2 is FYNNEI. There are 11 residues in the CDR3. Trimming left V 7 bases short and J 4 bases short, with 8 bases between. CDR3 nucleotides: TGTGCCAGCAAAGTGCAGTACGAGCAGTACTTC. Translating it yields CASKVQYEQYF.

This chain connects TRBV9 to TRBJ2-1; 8 positions match TRBD2. Germline loops: CDR1 SGDLS, CDR2 YYNGEE. The CDR3 totals 16 residues. V gave up 3 bases and J gave up 2 bases; unmatched junction bases: 7. The CDR3 loop is CASSEQSGSTYNEQFF. The DNA of the CDR3 is TGTGCCAGCAGCGAACAAAGCGGGAGTACCTACAATGAGCAGTTCTTC.

This clone was counted once. The rearrangement uses TRBV27 and TRBJ2-7; tentative D call: TRBD1 (6 bases). The CDR3 consists of 14 residues. Germline V gene sequence: CDR1 MNHEY, CDR2 SMNVEV (reference sequence). The V and J ends lost 5 bases and 3 bases respectively, with 14 bases between them. The DNA for the CDR3 is TGTGCCAGCAGTCCCAGGGGTGGGGGCTACGAGCAGTACTTC. Encoded protein: CASSPRGGGYEQYF.

The chain has TRBV6-6 and TRBJ2-1; D is possibly TRBD1 or TRBD2 (6 bases each). Germline assignment: CDR1 MNHNY and CDR2 SVGAGI (reference sequence). V shed 7 bases and J shed 8 bases, with 21 bases lying between them. The CDR3 has 15 amino acids. The DNA of the CDR3 is TGTGCCAGCAATATAGCCGAGGGGGGTCAATATGAGCAGTTCTTC. This translates into CASNIAEGGQYEQFF.

The chain links TRBV6-6 to TRBJ2-7; D unresolved. The germline V gene encodes CDR1 MNHNY and CDR2 SVGAGI (reference sequence). The CDR3 totals 13 residues. With 6 bases removed from V and 1 base from J, the gap between germline ends came to 10 bases. This CDR3 reads CASSVDQSYEQYF. In DNA, the CDR3 is TGTGCCAGCAGCGTGGACCAATCCTACGAGCAGTACTTC.

The chain has TRBV5-1 and TRBJ2-7; D unresolved. In germline, CDR1 is SGHRS, CDR2 YFSETQ. This CDR3 has 15 residues. V lost 4 bases to trimming and J lost 7 bases, with 21 bases between them. For the CDR3, the DNA is TGCGCCAGCAGCGCCGACGGTTCTTCCTACGTGGAGCAGTACTTC. This gives the protein CASSADGSSYVEQYF.

The chain is built from TRBV7-3 and TRBJ2-7, with 7 nucleotides matching TRBD1. CDR3 length equals 14 residues. Trimming removed 5 bases from V and 6 bases from J; junction bases left unmatched: 10. Per germline, CDR1 SGHTA and CDR2 FQGTGA. In DNA, the CDR3 is TGTGCCAGCAGCCCGACAGGGACGTCCGGCGAGCAGTACTTC. Translation: CASSPTGTSGEQYF.

The chain recombines TRBV28 with TRBJ1-2, with a tentative D call TRBD1 (5 bases). From germline, CDR1 is MDHEN and CDR2 SYDVKM. The V and J ends lost 6 bases and 0 bases respectively, with 11 bases between them. The CDR3 consists of 14 residues. The CDR3, as DNA: TGTGCCAGCAGCGGGGGGGGATCTAACTATGGCTACACCTTC. It codes for CASSGGGSNYGYTF.

In this sample, this clone turned up once. One end of the junction is discordant with germline, which a read error may explain. The rearrangement uses TRBV2 and TRBJ2-5, with no clear D. The J call may be faulty, since TRBJ2-7 better matches the DNA end. The CDR3 runs 12 residues. Germline loops: CDR1 SNHLY, CDR2 FYNNEI. CDR3 region: CAGSELPYEQYF. The CDR3 nucleotides are TGTGCCGGCAGCGAGTTGCCCTACGAGCAGTACTTC.

The chain recombines TRBV6-6 with TRBJ2-3, with 8 positions matching TRBD2. The CDR3 has 14 amino acids. The junction had 7 bases not matched to a gene; V was cut back by 6 bases and J by 5 bases. Germline V gives CDR1 MNHNY, CDR2 SVGAGI (reference sequence). CDR3 coding DNA: TGTGCCAGCAGGGTGGCGGGAGGAAGAGATACGCAGTATTTT. Amino acids: CASRVAGGRDTQYF.

The chain recombines TRBV2 with TRBJ2-2; D is perhaps TRBD2 (5 bases). This CDR3 has 13 amino acids. Germline V CDR1 and CDR2: SNHLY, FYNNEI. Trimming removed 6 bases from V and 5 bases from J, with 10 bases in between. CDR3 DNA: TGTGCCAGCAGGGGAGACCAAACCGGGGAGCTGTTTTTT. This sequence encodes CASRGDQTGELFF.

CDR3 in amino acids: CASITDSRSGANVLTF. The DNA of the CDR3 is TGTGCCAGCATTACAGACAGTCGCTCTGGGGCCAACGTCCTGACTTTC. The chain is built from TRBV28 and TRBJ2-6; weak D call: TRBD1 (5 bases). The ends were cut back, 7 bases at V and 0 bases at J, with 13 bases in the middle. This CDR3 spans 16 amino acids. Germline loops: CDR1 MDHEN, CDR2 SYDVKM.